The rows below give T cell receptor beta chains drawn from one sample of a study of T cell responses to AZD1222 COVID-19 vaccine. Produced via immunoSEQ multiplex PCR; TCRdb's table is partial and in-frame only. The sample holds roughly 100,000 clones, about 88% seen once. The material sequenced was peripheral blood, taken on day 0 of AZD1222 vaccination. Receptors were obtained from an adult in good health. Both conserved end residues are part of each CDR3. D genes are given only for firm matches. The listing skips clone size in some rows; elsewhere it reads once, few, many or a size class.

abundance	d_gene	v_gene	j_gene	CDR3nt	CDR3aa
-	-	TRBV19	TRBJ2-7	TGTGCCAGTAGGGCCGACTACGAGCAGTACTTC	CASRADYEQYF
-	-	TRBV15	TRBJ2-2	TGTGCCACCAGCTTCCGGGTTAGCGATACCGGGGAGCTGTTTTTT	CATSFRVSDTGELFF
-	TRBD2	TRBV13	TRBJ2-7	TGTGCCAGCAGCTCCCTAGCGGGAAGCCTCTACGAGCAGTACTTC	CASSSLAGSLYEQYF
-	-	TRBV29-1	TRBJ2-1	TGCAGCGCGGGACTCAATGAGCAGTTCTTC	CSAGLNEQFF
-	-	TRBV30	TRBJ1-1	TGTGCCTGGGTCAGAGGGGGGGCGAAGGTAGCTTTCTTT	CAWVRGGAKVAFF
-	-	TRBV18	TRBJ2-3	TGTGCCAGCTCAGCACAACAGGGTGTTGGGACAGATACGCAGTATTTT	CASSAQQGVGTDTQYF
-	-	TRBV9	TRBJ2-7	TGTGCCAGCAGCCCTCATGGGCATCCTTCCTACGAGCAGTACTTC	CASSPHGHPSYEQYF
-	TRBD2	TRBV5-1	TRBJ2-6	TGCGCCAGCAGCGCAGGACTAGCGGGAAGAGGCTCTGGGGCCAACGTCCTGACTTTC	CASSAGLAGRGSGANVLTF
-	-	TRBV7-8	TRBJ2-7	TGTGCCAGCAGCTTAGTGCAGGATTCCGAGCAGTACTTC	CASSLVQDSEQYF
-	-	TRBV7-2	TRBJ1-1	TGTGCCAGCAACCAGGGCCGAGCGGGAGAAGCTTTCTTT	CASNQGRAGEAFF
-	TRBD2	TRBV19	TRBJ2-1	TGTGCCAGTAAGGGGCTAGCGGGTGAGCAGTTCTTC	CASKGLAGEQFF
-	TRBD1	TRBV9	TRBJ1-5	TGTGCCAGCAGCGTAGGTGACAGGGATTCCCAGCCCCAGCATTTT	CASSVGDRDSQPQHF
few	-	TRBV6-5	TRBJ1-1	TGTGCCAGCAGGCGCACCATGAACACTGAAGCTTTCTTT	CASRRTMNTEAFF
once	-	TRBV30	TRBJ2-2	TGTGCCTGGAGGCGCGGGCTCAGGGAGCTGTTTTTT	CAWRRGLRELFF
-	-	TRBV28	TRBJ1-1	TGTGCCAGCACCAATTTGGGAGGGGGGAACACTGAAGCTTTCTTT	CASTNLGGGNTEAFF
-	-	TRBV5-1	TRBJ1-1	TGCGCCAGCAGTTTGCTGGACATGAACACTGAAGCTTTCTTT	CASSLLDMNTEAFF
once	-	TRBV2	TRBJ2-1	TGTGCCAGCAACAGGGACCCAACCCCCAATGAGCAGTTCTTC	CASNRDPTPNEQFF
-	TRBD1	TRBV18	TRBJ1-1	TGTGCCAGCTCACCAACACCGACCCGGACAGGGAACACTGAAGCTTTCTTT	CASSPTPTRTGNTEAFF
-	TRBD2	TRBV13	TRBJ2-1	TGTGCCAGCAGTCGACTAGCGGGAGGCAGCAATGAGCAGTTCTTC	CASSRLAGGSNEQFF
-	TRBD1	TRBV28	TRBJ1-5	TGTGCCAGCAGTTCCACAGGGGGTTCTAGCAATCAGCCCCAGCATTTT	CASSSTGGSSNQPQHF
-	-	TRBV9	TRBJ2-1	TGTGCCAGCAGTGACGTGGGCCTCCACAATGAGCAGTTCTTC	CASSDVGLHNEQFF
-	TRBD1	TRBV9	TRBJ1-4	TGTGCCAGCAGCGTGACAGGGGCTAACAATGAAAAACTGTTTTTT	CASSVTGANNEKLFF